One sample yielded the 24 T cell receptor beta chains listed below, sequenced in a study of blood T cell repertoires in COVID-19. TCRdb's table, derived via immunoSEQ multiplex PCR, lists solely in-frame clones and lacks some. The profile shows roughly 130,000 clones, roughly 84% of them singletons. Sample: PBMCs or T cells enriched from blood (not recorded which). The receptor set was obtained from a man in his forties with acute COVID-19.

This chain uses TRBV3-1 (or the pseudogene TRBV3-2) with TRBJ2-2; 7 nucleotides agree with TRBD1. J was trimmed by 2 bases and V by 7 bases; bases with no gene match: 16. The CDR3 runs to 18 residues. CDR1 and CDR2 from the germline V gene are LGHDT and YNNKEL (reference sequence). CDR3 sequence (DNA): TGTGCCAGCACCCCGGGGACAGAAACAGGCAGTAACACCGGGGAGCTGTTTTTT. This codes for CASTPGTETGSNTGELFF.

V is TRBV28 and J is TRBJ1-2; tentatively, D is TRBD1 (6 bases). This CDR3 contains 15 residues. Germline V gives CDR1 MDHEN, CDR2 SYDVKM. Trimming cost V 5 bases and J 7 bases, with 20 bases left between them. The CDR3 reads CASSTQGIVIRGYTF. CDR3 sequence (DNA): TGTGCCAGCAGTACACAGGGTATTGTTATTCGTGGCTACACCTTC.

CDR3: CASSLALGTGLKLFF. The CDR3 DNA reads TGTGCCAGCAGCTTAGCCCTAGGGACAGGGTTGAAACTGTTTTTT. The chain is built from TRBV7-9 and TRBJ1-4; 9 bases match TRBD1. The germline gives CDR1 SEHNR, CDR2 FQNEAQ (reference sequence). CDR3 length: 15 residues. V dropped 0 bases and J dropped 11; count of bases not matched to a gene: 7.

The CDR3 protein is CASSSRRETQYF. CDR3 sequence (DNA): TGTGCCAGCAGCTCCCGGAGAGAGACCCAGTACTTC. The chain recombines TRBV28 with TRBJ2-5; no clear D gene. This CDR3 region has 12 residues. The V and J ends lost 6 bases and 4 bases respectively, with 9 bases between them. Germline V gene data show CDR1 as MDHEN and CDR2 as SYDVKM. The complete variable domain, with remaining parts taken from reference TRBV28 and TRBJ2-5, reads DVKVTQSSRYLVKRTGEKVFLECVQDMDHENMFWYRQDPGLGLRLIYFSYDVKMKEKGDIPEGYSVSREKKERFSLILESASTNQTSMYLCASSSRRETQYFGPGTRLLVL.

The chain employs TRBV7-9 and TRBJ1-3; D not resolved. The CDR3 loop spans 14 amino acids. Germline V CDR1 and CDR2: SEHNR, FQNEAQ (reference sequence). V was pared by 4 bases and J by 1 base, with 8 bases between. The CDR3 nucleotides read TGTGCCAGCAGCTCCGGGAAATCTGGAAACACCATATATTTT. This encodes CASSSGKSGNTIYF.

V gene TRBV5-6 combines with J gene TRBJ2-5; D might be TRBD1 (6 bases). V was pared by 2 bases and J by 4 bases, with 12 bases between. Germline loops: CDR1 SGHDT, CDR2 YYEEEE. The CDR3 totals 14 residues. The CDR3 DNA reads TGTGCCAGCAGCTTTACAGGGTTGGTAGAGACCCAGTACTTC. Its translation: CASSFTGLVETQYF. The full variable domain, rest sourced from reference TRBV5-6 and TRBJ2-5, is DAGVTQSPTHLIKTRGQQVTLRCSPKSGHDTVSWYQQALGQGPQFIFQYYEEEERQRGNFPDRFSGHQFPNYSSELNVNALLLGDSALYLCASSFTGLVETQYFGPGTRLLVL.

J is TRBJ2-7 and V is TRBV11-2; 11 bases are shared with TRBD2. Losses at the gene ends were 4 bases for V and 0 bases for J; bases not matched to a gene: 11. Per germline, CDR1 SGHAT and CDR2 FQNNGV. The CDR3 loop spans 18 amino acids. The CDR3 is CASSSYPVGTSGSYEQYF. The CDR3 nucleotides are TGTGCCAGCAGCTCCTATCCAGTGGGGACTAGCGGCTCCTACGAGCAGTACTTC.

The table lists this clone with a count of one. CDR3 protein: CSASVDKGTQYF. The CDR3 bases are TGCAGTGCTAGTGTGGACAAAGGGACCCAGTACTTC. The chain joins TRBV20-1 to TRBJ2-5; TRBD1 is a possible D gene (5 bases). The V gene lost 3 bases and the J gene lost 7 bases, with 12 bases spanning the gap. Germline V gene lookup returns CDR1 DFQATT and CDR2 SNEGSKA (reference sequence). The CDR3 covers 12 residues.

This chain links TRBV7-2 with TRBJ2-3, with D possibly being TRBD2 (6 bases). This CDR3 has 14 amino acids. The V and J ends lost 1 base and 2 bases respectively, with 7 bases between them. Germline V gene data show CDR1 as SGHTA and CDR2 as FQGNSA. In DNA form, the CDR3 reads TGTGCCAGCAGCTTAGTAGCGGACACAGATACGCAGTATTTT. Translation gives CASSLVADTDTQYF.

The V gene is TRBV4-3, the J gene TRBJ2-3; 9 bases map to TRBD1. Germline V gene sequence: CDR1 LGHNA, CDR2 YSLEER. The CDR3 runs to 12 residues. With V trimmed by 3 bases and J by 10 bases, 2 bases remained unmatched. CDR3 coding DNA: TGCGCCAGCAGCCAGGACAGGGGCCCGCAGTATTTT. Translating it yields CASSQDRGPQYF.

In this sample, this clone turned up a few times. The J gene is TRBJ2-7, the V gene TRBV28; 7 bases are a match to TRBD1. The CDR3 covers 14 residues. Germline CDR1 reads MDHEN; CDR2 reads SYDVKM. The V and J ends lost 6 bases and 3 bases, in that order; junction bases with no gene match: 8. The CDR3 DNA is TGTGCCAGCAGCCCCGACAGGGCGTTCTACGAGCAGTACTTC. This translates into CASSPDRAFYEQYF.

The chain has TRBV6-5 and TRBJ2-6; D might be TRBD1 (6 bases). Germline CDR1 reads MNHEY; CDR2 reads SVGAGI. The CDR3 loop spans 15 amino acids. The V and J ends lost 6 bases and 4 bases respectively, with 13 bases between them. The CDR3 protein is CASSYQGQGANVLTF. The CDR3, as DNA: TGTGCCAGCAGCTACCAGGGGCAGGGGGCCAACGTCCTGACTTTC.

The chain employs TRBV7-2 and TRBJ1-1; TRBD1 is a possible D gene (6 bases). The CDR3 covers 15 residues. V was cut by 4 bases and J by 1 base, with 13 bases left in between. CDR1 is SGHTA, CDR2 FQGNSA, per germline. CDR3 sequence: CASSWNGGANTEAFF. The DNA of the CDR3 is TGTGCCAGCAGCTGGAATGGGGGGGCGAACACTGAAGCTTTCTTT.

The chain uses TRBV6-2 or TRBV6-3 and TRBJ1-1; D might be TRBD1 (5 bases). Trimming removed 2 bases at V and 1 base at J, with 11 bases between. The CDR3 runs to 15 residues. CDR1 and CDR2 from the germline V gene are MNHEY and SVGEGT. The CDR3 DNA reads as TGTGCCAGCAGTTACCTACAGGCCGAGAACACTGAAGCTTTCTTT. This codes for CASSYLQAENTEAFF.

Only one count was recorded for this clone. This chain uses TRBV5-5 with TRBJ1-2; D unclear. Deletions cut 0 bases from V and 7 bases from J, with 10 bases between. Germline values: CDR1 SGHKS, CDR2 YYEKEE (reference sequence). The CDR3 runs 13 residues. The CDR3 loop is CASSLGTSGGYTF. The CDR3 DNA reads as TGTGCCAGCAGCTTGGGGACCAGCGGTGGCTACACCTTC.

CDR3 DNA: TGTGCCAGCAGCTTAGACGGGAGAAGATACGAGCAGTACTTC. Protein product: CASSLDGRRYEQYF. This sequence joins TRBV7-2 and TRBJ2-7, with D maybe TRBD2 (6 bases). The CDR3 is 14 residues long. In germline, CDR1 is SGHTA, CDR2 FQGNSA. Trimming pared 1 base from V and 4 bases from J, leaving 11 bases between.

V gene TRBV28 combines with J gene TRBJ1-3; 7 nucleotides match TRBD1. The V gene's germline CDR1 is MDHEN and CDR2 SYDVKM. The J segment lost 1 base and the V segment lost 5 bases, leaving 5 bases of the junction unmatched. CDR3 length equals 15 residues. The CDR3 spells CASSPKGQSGNTIYF. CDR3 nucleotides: TGTGCCAGCAGTCCCAAGGGACAGTCTGGAAACACCATATATTTT.

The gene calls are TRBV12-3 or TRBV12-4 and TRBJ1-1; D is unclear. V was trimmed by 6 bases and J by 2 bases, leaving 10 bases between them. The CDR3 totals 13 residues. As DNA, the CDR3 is TGTGCCAGCAGCTTACCGACTAACACTGAAGCTTTCTTT. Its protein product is CASSLPTNTEAFF.

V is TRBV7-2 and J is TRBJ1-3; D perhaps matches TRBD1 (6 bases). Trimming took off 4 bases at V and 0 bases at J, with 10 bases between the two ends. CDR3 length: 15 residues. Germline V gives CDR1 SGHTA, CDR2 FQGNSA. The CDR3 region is CASSSGDNSGNTIYF. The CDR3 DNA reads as TGTGCCAGCAGCTCCGGGGACAACTCTGGAAACACCATATATTTT.

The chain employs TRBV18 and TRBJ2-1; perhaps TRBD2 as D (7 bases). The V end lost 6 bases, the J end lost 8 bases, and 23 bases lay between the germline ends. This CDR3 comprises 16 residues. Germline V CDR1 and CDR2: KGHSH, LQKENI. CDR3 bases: TGTGCCAGCTCCCCCCGGGGGGCAGGAGGGATTTATGAGCAGTTCTTC. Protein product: CASSPRGAGGIYEQFF.

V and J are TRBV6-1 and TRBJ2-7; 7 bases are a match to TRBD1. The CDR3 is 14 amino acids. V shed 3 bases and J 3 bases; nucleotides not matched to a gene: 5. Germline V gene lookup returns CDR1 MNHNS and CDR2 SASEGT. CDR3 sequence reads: CASSETGLIYEQYF. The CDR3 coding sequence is TGTGCCAGCAGTGAGACAGGGTTAATCTACGAGCAGTACTTC.

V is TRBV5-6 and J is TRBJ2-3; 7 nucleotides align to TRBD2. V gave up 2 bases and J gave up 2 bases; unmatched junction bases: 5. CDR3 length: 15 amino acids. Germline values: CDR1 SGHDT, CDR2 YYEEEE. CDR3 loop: CASSFLLATTDTQYF. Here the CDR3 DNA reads TGTGCCAGCAGCTTTCTACTAGCGACCACAGATACGCAGTATTTT. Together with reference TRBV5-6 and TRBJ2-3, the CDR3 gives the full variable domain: DAGVTQSPTHLIKTRGQQVTLRCSPKSGHDTVSWYQQALGQGPQFIFQYYEEEERQRGNFPDRFSGHQFPNYSSELNVNALLLGDSALYLCASSFLLATTDTQYFGPGTRLTVL.

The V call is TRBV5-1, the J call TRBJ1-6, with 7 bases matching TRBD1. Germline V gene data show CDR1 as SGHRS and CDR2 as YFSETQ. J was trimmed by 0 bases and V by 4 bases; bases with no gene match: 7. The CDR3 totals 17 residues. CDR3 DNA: TGCGCCAGCAGCGAGGGACAGCCGAGCTCCTATAATTCACCCCTCCACTTT. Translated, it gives CASSEGQPSSYNSPLHF.

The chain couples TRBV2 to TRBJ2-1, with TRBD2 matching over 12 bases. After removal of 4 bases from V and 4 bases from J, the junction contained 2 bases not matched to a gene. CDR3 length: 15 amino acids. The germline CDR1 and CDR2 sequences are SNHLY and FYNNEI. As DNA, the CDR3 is TGTGCCAGCAGTGGGACTAGCGGGACTTACAATGAGCAGTTCTTC. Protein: CASSGTSGTYNEQFF.